This paragraph covers one T cell receptor beta chain sequence. This CDR3 is built from 18 residues. V shed 2 bases and J 8 bases; nucleotides not matched to a gene: 16. Germline loops: CDR1 LGHNA, CDR2 YNFKEQ. The data originate from a study of cytomegalovirus exposure and HLA in healthy donors. The PCR used 60 Vbeta and 13 Jbeta primers. Repertoires were generated with immunoSEQ multiplex PCR, while TCRdb's copy carries only in-frame clones and drops some. The data show 120,000 to 150,000 clones, approximately 79% seen once. Sequences were obtained from PBMCs. The chain has TRBV4-2 and TRBJ1-4, with TRBD1 matching over 8 bases. The receptor's source is a woman aged 45-65 years in good health and CMV-seropositive. Here the CDR3 reads CASSQLWTGMAEGEKLFF. For the CDR3, the DNA is TGTGCCAGCAGCCAACTGTGGACAGGGATGGCTGAAGGGGAAAAACTGTTTTTT.